This T cell receptor (beta chain) came from a study of shared clonotypes between healthy human individuals (dated by TCRdb to 2019 to 2021). As for the study more broadly: The cohort comprised a couple of women and a few men aged 18 to 49 years. Per donor, three plates each were used for CD4 naive and CD4 memory, two for CD8 naive, and one for CD8 memory. Blood TCR repertoires of a handful of healthy adults were deeply sequenced to estimate repertoire size and the extent of clonotype sharing between individuals. To increase sequencing depth and limit assay-specific biases, different laboratories used diverse techniques to prepare libraries and sequence TCR repertoires. Between about 0.8 and 9 billion PBMCs per donor were obtained by leukapheresis. Study-wide findings and limitations: Based on pairwise subsampling, the degree of clonotype sharing among donors was expected to be affected by sequencing depth. Because the study included only a small number of donors, the genetic and exposure-history diversity represented was limited. Sampling was restricted to blood, and TCR repertoires in tissue are likely to differ from TCR repertoires in blood. Sharing across a few donors was observed for about 5% of naive CD4, around 3.5% of naive CD8, 2% to 2.5% of memory CD4, and roughly 0.4% of memory CD8 clonotypes. Incomplete sequencing was indicated by rarefaction of sorted-subset datasets, despite the large sequencing depth. Clonotypes shared by all four sorted-subset donors showed higher generation probabilities than non-shared clonotypes. Estimated clonotype richness was generally larger for naive than for memory subsets.

The donors were healthy, HIV-negative adults who had no recently reported acute infections or vaccinations. Every donor was a Caucasian adult living in Nashville, Tennessee, USA. Magnetic negative selection was used to enrich CD4+ T cells, after which naive cells were positively selected on CD45RA and the negative fraction became the memory subset. After blood collection by leukapheresis, PBMCs were isolated using Ficoll-Histopaque density gradient centrifugation and then cryopreserved in the vapor phase of liquid nitrogen. Analytical flow cytometry was used to check the purity and quantity of each magnetically sorted T cell population. Genomic DNA was isolated from every sorted fraction and measured by UV absorbance on a Nanodrop 2000c. CDR1 and CDR2 are drawn from the germline V gene (reference sequence): SGHNT, YYREEE. The CDR3 runs 16 residues from the cysteine to the phenylalanine. Just the 48-base CDR3 DNA is kept, in frame starting at base 1. For this chain, trimming is 4 bases at the V end and 0 bases at the J end, and the number of junction bases without a gene match is 5.

Using the deep immunoSEQ assay, TCR CDR3 regions were amplified from genomic DNA by multiplex PCR. Genomic DNA extracted from each cell subset was distributed evenly over all wells of several immunoSEQ 96-well plates, and each plate served as one replicate. For sorted subsets, 150 to 250 ng genomic DNA, equal to tens of thousands of T cell genomes, was loaded into each replicate PCR. The purified libraries were quantified using a Qubit 3.0 fluorometer, sized with a Bioanalyzer 2100, and then quantified again using the KAPA Library Quantification kit. Every immunoSEQ 96-well plate was sequenced on a dedicated single-read 150-cycle Illumina NextSeq 550 flow cell. The original pipeline was this. Because the immunoSEQ output held only junctional sequences and lacked quality scores, the filtering could not match the filtering applied to full-length reads. To assign V/J genes and CDR3, sequences were annotated using PyIR, a Python wrapper for IgBLAST v1.9, with IMGT germline references. Reads were removed for weak V/J assignments (E-value above 1e-6), missing CDR3, stop codons, out-of-frame junctions, or ambiguous translated residues. A V3J clonotype was defined by an identical inferred V gene, J gene, and CDR3 amino acid sequence. To compute the percentage overlap between repertoires, the number of shared unique clonotypes was divided by the size of the smaller repertoire. RTK rarefaction, the Chao1 estimator, and Recon v2.1 estimates of unobserved clonotypes were used to assess repertoire richness. For all TCRbeta clonotypes obtained by the gDNA method from a handful of donors, generation probabilities were computed with OLGA. TCRdb stores this immuneACCESS table with in-frame sequences only. Part of the clones is absent; in the studies checked, under half of the shortfall reflects unresolved V genes, and no reason is known for the rest. V, J and clone size derive from that table, while D and trimming were established from the DNA sequence. For this sample there are about 600,000 clones; almost 97% appear just once. Jointly, the top ten make up around 0.06% of the sample.

Turning to this clone: What this receptor recognizes is not known. Per-base qualities were not stored, and no clone one base away is much larger.

The sample taken for sequencing was naive CD4+ T cells sorted from blood. The cell subset or site label here, explained by the study, means: CD45RA+ positively selected. The sequence was obtained from a woman in her 30s in good health. This chain joins TRBV5-4 to TRBJ2-3, with 10 central nucleotides matching TRBD1. The CDR3 region: CASSQRTGGSTDTQYF. At the DNA level, the sequence is TGTGCCAGCAGCCAACGGACAGGGGGAAGCACAGATACGCAGTATTTT. With the rest looked up from the reference TRBV5-4 and TRBJ2-3 genes rather than sequenced, the full variable domain is ETGVTQSPTHLIKTRGQQVTLRCSSQSGHNTVSWYQQALGQGPQFIFQYYREEENGRGNFPPRFSGLQFPNYSSELNVNALELDDSALYLCASSQRTGGSTDTQYFGPGTRLTVL.